The entry below gives a single T cell receptor beta chain sequence along with its context. The template was genomic DNA from peripheral blood, not RNA. The data originate from a study of T cell repertoires in aging, cancer and after chemotherapy. Multiplex touch-down PCR with TRB-A/B primers amplified rearranged V-D-J TRB sequences. TCRdb itself ran the multiplex PCR reads through MiXCR, one entry per CDR3 protein. The sample holds 9,000 to 10,000 distinct CDR3 sequences, less than 25% seen once. Trimming cost V 0 bases and J 0 bases, with 13 bases left between them. The V gene's germline CDR1 is MNHEY and CDR2 SMNVEV (reference sequence). CDR3 length equals 17 residues.

Sample: blood. This receptor was taken from a human donor in good health. This chain connects TRBV27 to TRBJ2-3, with D possibly TRBD2 on 7 matching bases. The CDR3 region is CASSLSGGGVSTDTQYF. CDR3 DNA sequence: TGTGCCAGCAGTTTATCGGGGGGGGGCGTTAGCACAGATACGCAGTATTTT.